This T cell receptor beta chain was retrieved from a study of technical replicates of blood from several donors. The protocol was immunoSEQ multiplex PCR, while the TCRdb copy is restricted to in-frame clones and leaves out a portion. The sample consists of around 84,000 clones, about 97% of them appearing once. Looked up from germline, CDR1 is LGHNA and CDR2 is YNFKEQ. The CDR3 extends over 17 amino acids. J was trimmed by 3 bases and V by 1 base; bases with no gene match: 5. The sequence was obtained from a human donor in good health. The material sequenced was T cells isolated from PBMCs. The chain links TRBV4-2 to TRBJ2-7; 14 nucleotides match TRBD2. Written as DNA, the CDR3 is TGTGCCAGCAGCCAAGTGGGACTAGCGGGAGACGGCTACGAGCAGTACTTC. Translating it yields CASSQVGLAGDGYEQYF.